The 32 T cell receptor beta chains in this list originate from one sample, sequenced in a study of blood T cell repertoires in COVID-19. Only in-frame clones appear in the TCRdb table, and some are missing; sequencing was by immunoSEQ multiplex PCR. The data hold about 180,000 clones, with approximately 85% observed a single time. Sequencing was done on a sample of peripheral blood. These receptors were obtained from a human donor with active or convalescent COVID-19. The donor label of this sample is uncertain.

The gene calls are TRBV25-1 and TRBJ1-5; D not certain. In germline, CDR1 is MGHDK, CDR2 SYGVNS. The CDR3 totals 14 residues. Trimming left V 5 bases short and J 0 bases short, with 8 bases between. The CDR3 reads CASSPGNSNQPQHF. CDR3 DNA: TGTGCCAGCAGTCCGGGAAATAGCAATCAGCCCCAGCATTTT. Full variable domain (outside the CDR3, taken from reference TRBV25-1 and TRBJ1-5): EADIYQTPRYLVIGTGKKITLECSQTMGHDKMYWYQQDPGMELHLIHYSYGVNSTEKGDLSSESTVSRIRTEHFPLTLESARPSHTSQYLCASSPGNSNQPQHFGDGTRLSIL.

The V call is TRBV18, the J call TRBJ2-1; TRBD2 might be the D (7 bases). The CDR3 consists of 17 residues. The germline CDR1 and CDR2 sequences are KGHSH and LQKENI. Trimming removed 3 bases from V and 8 bases from J, with 23 bases in between. CDR3 DNA sequence: TGTGCCAGCTCACCTCCGCCTACCCATCCGGGGGGCGATGAGCAGTTCTTC. Translating gives CASSPPPTHPGGDEQFF.

In DNA, the CDR3 is TGTGCCAGCAGTCCGTCAGCGGGTGGAAGCTCCTACGAGCAGTACTTC. This sequence encodes CASSPSAGGSSYEQYF. The chain has TRBV27 and TRBJ2-7; perhaps TRBD2 as D (6 bases). Germline CDR1 MNHEY, CDR2 SMNVEV (reference sequence). The CDR3 contains 16 residues. V dropped 5 bases and J dropped 0 bases, with 17 bases sitting between them.

The chain is built from TRBV12-3 or TRBV12-4 and TRBJ2-3; D is undetermined. The CDR3 has 13 amino acids. Trimming shortened V by 3 bases and J by 2 bases, and 6 bases separated the two germline ends. CDR3 region: CASSFYPTDTQYF. For the CDR3, the DNA is TGTGCCAGCAGTTTTTATCCCACAGATACGCAGTATTTT.

V gene TRBV11-3 combines with J gene TRBJ2-7; 8 positions match TRBD2. The V segment lost 3 bases and the J segment 0 bases; nucleotides outside the gene matches: 4. This CDR3 spans 15 amino acids. Germline lookup yields CDR1 SGHNT and CDR2 YENEEA. CDR3 coding DNA: TGTGCCAGCAGCTTGACGGGGGGGAGCTCCTACGAGCAGTACTTC. It translates to CASSLTGGSSYEQYF. The full variable domain, its missing parts supplied by reference TRBV11-3 and TRBJ2-7, is EAGVVQSPRYKIIEKKQPVAFWCNPISGHNTLYWYLQNLGQGPELLIRYENEEAVDDSQLPKDRFSAERLKGVDSTLKIQPAELGDSAVYLCASSLTGGSSYEQYFGPGTRLTVT.

The rearrangement joins TRBV4-1 to TRBJ2-7, with D possibly TRBD1 on 5 matching bases. The CDR3 runs 15 residues. V dropped 1 base and J dropped 3 bases, with 13 bases sitting between them. CDR1 and CDR2 (germline): MGHRA, YSYEKL. Here the CDR3 reads CASSQVRGVLYEQYF. For the CDR3, the DNA is TGCGCCAGCAGCCAAGTAAGGGGTGTTCTCTACGAGCAGTACTTC.

J is TRBJ1-1 and V is TRBV7-9, with a weak D call TRBD1 (5 bases). V was shortened by 7 bases and J by 0 bases, with 9 bases between the two germline ends. The CDR3 is 13 amino acids. In germline, CDR1 is SEHNR, CDR2 FQNEAQ (reference sequence). The CDR3, as DNA: TGTGCCAGCACCCGGGGGTTGAACACTGAAGCTTTCTTT. Its translation: CASTRGLNTEAFF. The full variable domain, its missing parts supplied by reference TRBV7-9 and TRBJ1-1, is DTGVSQNPRHKITKRGQNVTFRCDPISEHNRLYWYRQTLGQGPEFLTYFQNEAQLEKSRLLSDRFSAERPKGSFSTLEIQRTEQGDSAMYLCASTRGLNTEAFFGQGTRLTVV.

The count of this clone is one. The rearrangement links TRBV2 to TRBJ1-6; TRBD1 agrees at 7 bases. Germline assignment: CDR1 SNHLY and CDR2 FYNNEI. The V and J ends lost 7 bases and 5 bases, in that order; junction bases with no gene match: 8. The CDR3 is 15 amino acids. The CDR3 loop reads CASKGAKQNNSPLHF. The CDR3 DNA sequence: TGTGCCAGCAAGGGGGCGAAACAGAATAATTCACCCCTCCACTTT. The variable domain in full, with the rest retrieved from reference TRBV2 and TRBJ1-6, is EPEVTQTPSHQVTQMGQEVILRCVPISNHLYFYWYRQILGQKVEFLVSFYNNEISEKSEIFDDQFSVERPDGSNFTLKIRSTKLEDSAMYFCASKGAKQNNSPLHFGNGTRLTVT.

CDR3 sequence: CASSIGGNSGNTIYF. The CDR3 DNA sequence: TGTGCCAGTAGTATTGGCGGGAACTCTGGAAACACCATATATTTT. The rearrangement uses TRBV19 and TRBJ1-3; D gene unclear. The CDR3 spans 15 residues. Trimming removed 3 bases from V and 0 bases from J, with 9 bases in between. Germline CDR1 reads LNHDA; CDR2 reads SQIVND (reference sequence).

Comment on this clone: Other DNA sequences in the same sample also yield this CDR3. This rearrangement joins TRBV3-1 (or the pseudogene TRBV3-2) to TRBJ1-2; D not resolved. Trimming took off 1 base at V and 8 bases at J, with 11 bases between the two ends. The CDR3 has 13 amino acids. The germline gives CDR1 LGHDT, CDR2 YNNKEL (reference sequence). The CDR3 nucleotides read TGTGCCAGCAGCCAAGGGGCCGGGAACGGCTACACCTTC. It codes for CASSQGAGNGYTF.

This chain connects TRBV6-5 to TRBJ2-7; a weak D match, TRBD2 (6 bases). The CDR3 length is 14 residues. Germline loops: CDR1 MNHEY, CDR2 SVGAGI. Trimming took 6 bases from V and 2 from J, leaving 14 bases between them. The CDR3 bases are TGTGCCAGCAGAGCCCGGGACTGGCCCTACGAGCAGTACTTC. Translating it yields CASRARDWPYEQYF.

J is TRBJ2-3 and V is TRBV19, with D possibly matching TRBD1 (6 bases). The germline V and J ends were trimmed by 3 bases and 2 bases, with 12 bases remaining between them. The CDR3 sequence is 15 residues long. Germline V gene sequence: CDR1 LNHDA, CDR2 SQIVND (reference sequence). Here the CDR3 reads CASSMGAVHTDTQYF. For the CDR3, the DNA is TGTGCCAGTAGTATGGGGGCAGTACACACAGATACGCAGTATTTT.

The V gene is TRBV7-2, the J gene TRBJ1-3, with D possibly matching TRBD1 (5 bases). This CDR3 has 14 amino acids. CDR1 and CDR2 from the germline V gene are SGHTA and FQGNSA. Trimming left V 4 bases short and J 3 bases short, with 10 bases between. The CDR3 DNA reads as TGTGCCAGCAGCTCTCAGGGTAGTGGAAACACCATATATTTT. Residues: CASSSQGSGNTIYF.

The chain employs TRBV19 and TRBJ1-1; 7 positions match TRBD1. This CDR3 contains 14 residues. Looked up from germline, CDR1 is LNHDA and CDR2 is SQIVND (reference sequence). The junction had 2 bases not matched to a gene; V was cut back by 4 bases and J by 0 bases. The CDR3 region is CASSRQGMNTEAFF. CDR3 nucleotides: TGTGCCAGTAGTAGACAGGGAATGAACACTGAAGCTTTCTTT.

This chain links TRBV27 with TRBJ1-6; the D gene is possibly TRBD1 (6 bases). Trimming removed 6 bases at V and 0 bases at J, with 24 bases between. The CDR3 covers 20 residues. The germline gives CDR1 MNHEY, CDR2 SMNVEV (reference sequence). CDR3 in amino acids: CASSPPPGALLTSYNSPLHF. CDR3 nucleotides: TGTGCCAGCAGCCCCCCCCCAGGGGCCCTCCTTACCTCCTATAATTCACCCCTCCACTTT.

The chain couples TRBV7-3 to TRBJ1-2; TRBD1 matches at 8 bases. Unmatched junction bases numbered 9, after V lost 3 bases and J lost 6 bases. This CDR3 has 15 residues. The germline V gene has CDR1 SGHTA and CDR2 FQGTGA. The CDR3 here is CASSLTGDSGDGYTF. CDR3 DNA: TGTGCCAGCAGCTTGACAGGGGATTCGGGCGATGGCTACACCTTC.

The chain's CDR3 is CASSLGHANTEAFF. As DNA, the CDR3 is TGTGCCAGCAGCTTGGGACACGCGAACACTGAAGCTTTCTTT. V usage is TRBV7-2 and J usage is TRBJ1-1, with D perhaps matching TRBD1 (6 bases). CDR3 size: 14 residues. V was trimmed by 3 bases and J by 1 base, leaving 9 bases between them. Germline CDR1 is SGHTA and CDR2 is FQGNSA. The full variable domain, with the rest looked up from reference TRBV7-2 and TRBJ1-1, is GAGVSQSPSNKVTEKGKDVELRCDPISGHTALYWYRQSLGQGLEFLIYFQGNSAPDKSGLPSDRFSAERTGGSVSTLTIQRTQQEDSAVYLCASSLGHANTEAFFGQGTRLTVV.

This clone was counted a few times. The chain links TRBV7-9 to TRBJ2-7; the D gene is possibly TRBD2 (5 bases). V lost 5 bases, J lost 7 bases, and 9 bases lay in between. CDR3 length: 11 amino acids. CDR1 SEHNR and CDR2 FQNEAQ come from the germline V gene (reference sequence). Written as DNA, the CDR3 is TGTGCCAGCAGCCAGGACTTGGAGCAGTACTTC. Its protein is CASSQDLEQYF.

The chain joins TRBV7-9 to TRBJ1-6; no clear D. V was shortened by 4 bases and J by 8 bases, with 12 bases between the two germline ends. CDR1 is SEHNR and CDR2 is FQNEAQ in the germline V gene (reference sequence). There are 14 residues in the CDR3. The CDR3 is CASSYSPRDSPLHF. The CDR3 DNA is TGTGCCAGCAGCTACTCACCGCGGGATTCACCCCTCCACTTT.

This clone has just a few counts. This chain links TRBV10-2 with TRBJ1-1, with D unclear. V shed 3 bases and J shed 4 bases, with 6 bases lying between them. Germline V gives CDR1 WSHSY, CDR2 SAAADI. This CDR3 is 12 amino acids long. The CDR3 spells CASSDEATEAFF. CDR3 bases: TGCGCCAGCAGTGATGAGGCCACTGAAGCTTTCTTT.

The chain joins TRBV6-5 to TRBJ1-1; D gene ambiguous. Germline CDR1 is MNHEY and CDR2 is SVGAGI. V was clipped by 0 bases and J by 0 bases, with 8 bases between them. The CDR3 contains 15 residues. The CDR3 region has the DNA TGTGCCAGCAGTTACTCGAGGGCCATGAACACTGAAGCTTTCTTT. It is translated as CASSYSRAMNTEAFF.

The gene calls are TRBV18 and TRBJ1-2; D might be TRBD1 (5 bases). Trimming removed 1 base from V and 3 bases from J, with 12 bases in between. Per the germline V gene, CDR1 is KGHSH and CDR2 is LQKENI. The CDR3 is 15 amino acids. Written as DNA, the CDR3 is TGTGCCAGCTCACCACAGGCCGGAGGGGACTATGGCTACACCTTC. Its translation: CASSPQAGGDYGYTF.

This clone was recorded a few times. The V gene is TRBV28, the J gene TRBJ1-1; 9 bases match TRBD1. J gave up 3 bases and V 8 bases, and 10 bases lay outside the gene matches. Germline V gene sequence: CDR1 MDHEN, CDR2 SYDVKM. The length of the CDR3 is 15 residues. CDR3 amino acids: CASPKSTGGDTEAFF. Written as DNA, the CDR3 is TGTGCCAGCCCAAAATCGACAGGGGGGGACACTGAAGCTTTCTTT.

This clone was seen just once. The chain employs TRBV4-1 and TRBJ1-2, with D unclear. Trimming took 0 bases from V and 9 from J, leaving 11 bases between them. The CDR3 sequence is 13 residues long. Germline CDR1 reads MGHRA; CDR2 reads YSYEKL. For the CDR3, the DNA is TGCGCCAGCAGCCAAGATATACAGATGAGCTACACCTTC. This codes for CASSQDIQMSYTF.

The rearrangement uses TRBV10-3 and TRBJ2-7; TRBD2 agrees at 10 bases. Trimming removed 3 bases from V and 2 bases from J; junction bases left unmatched: 1. The germline V gene encodes CDR1 ENHRY and CDR2 SYGVKD. The length of the CDR3 is 14 residues. The CDR3 sequence is CAISELAGTYEQYF. The CDR3 DNA sequence: TGTGCCATCAGTGAACTAGCGGGAACCTACGAGCAGTACTTC.

The gene calls are TRBV11-2 and TRBJ2-5, with TRBD2 matching 9 bases. Germline trimming cut 2 bases from V and 5 bases from J; bases unmatched to any gene: 18. The CDR3 is 19 amino acids. CDR1 SGHAT and CDR2 FQNNGV come from the germline V gene. CDR3 sequence reads: CASSLRGASPIAGEETQYF. The CDR3, as DNA: TGTGCCAGCAGCTTAAGGGGAGCCTCACCCATAGCGGGAGAGGAGACCCAGTACTTC.

V is TRBV5-1 and J is TRBJ2-7; TRBD2 aligns across 14 bases. The CDR3 sequence is 16 residues long. V trimming: 0 bases; J trimming: 6 bases; junction bases outside the gene matches: 5. CDR1 SGHRS and CDR2 YFSETQ come from the germline V gene. The CDR3 sequence: CASSLGGLAGVLEQYF. The CDR3 nucleotides are TGCGCCAGCAGCTTGGGGGGACTAGCGGGAGTGCTCGAGCAGTACTTC.

The V gene is TRBV5-1, the J gene TRBJ2-5; D possibly corresponds to TRBD1 (5 bases). CDR1 is SGHRS and CDR2 is YFSETQ in the germline V gene. V was clipped by 0 bases and J by 1 base, with 7 bases between them. This CDR3 comprises 14 residues. This CDR3 reads CASSLEGPQETQYF. For the CDR3, the DNA is TGCGCCAGCAGCTTGGAGGGGCCCCAAGAGACCCAGTACTTC.

This clone turned up a few times. This chain uses TRBV7-8 with TRBJ1-2; D not resolved. Germline V gives CDR1 SGHVS, CDR2 FQNEAQ. CDR3 length: 12 residues. Deletions cut 2 bases from V and 8 bases from J, with 9 bases between. As DNA, the CDR3 is TGTGCCAGCAGCTTAAACAGTCTCGGCTACACCTTC. Its protein is CASSLNSLGYTF. The full variable domain, completed using reference TRBV7-8 and TRBJ1-2, is GAGVSQSPRYKVAKRGQDVALRCDPISGHVSLFWYQQALGQGPEFLTYFQNEAQLDKSGLPSDRFFAERPEGSVSTLKIQRTQQEDSAVYLCASSLNSLGYTFGSGTRLTVV.

CDR3 sequence (DNA): TGTGCCAGCAGTATAAGACAGGCTGATGGCTACACCTTC. Its translation: CASSIRQADGYTF. The chain recombines TRBV27 with TRBJ1-2; D might be TRBD1 (6 bases). CDR1 MNHEY and CDR2 SMNVEV come from the germline V gene (reference sequence). The CDR3 is 13 residues long. V lost 5 bases to trimming and J lost 6 bases, with 13 bases between them.

In its sample, this clone was seen once. V gene TRBV4-2 combines with J gene TRBJ2-7, with TRBD1 as a possible D gene (6 bases). This CDR3 has 16 amino acids. V dropped 0 bases and J dropped 0 bases, with 12 bases sitting between them. CDR1 and CDR2 from the germline V gene are LGHNA and YNFKEQ. Here the CDR3 reads CASSQDWSGASYEQYF. In DNA, the CDR3 is TGTGCCAGCAGCCAAGATTGGTCAGGGGCCTCCTACGAGCAGTACTTC.

The V call is TRBV7-2, the J call TRBJ2-7; perhaps TRBD2 as D (6 bases). Looked up from germline, CDR1 is SGHTA and CDR2 is FQGNSA. The V end was cut by 5 bases, the J end by 4 bases, with 18 bases between. The CDR3 has 15 residues. CDR3 sequence reads: CASSTPTNGGYEQYF. The CDR3 nucleotides read TGTGCCAGCAGCACCCCCACAAACGGGGGATACGAGCAGTACTTC.